This record covers a single T cell receptor (beta chain). Original handling: Reference gene primers were amplified, and this amplification served to estimate nucleated cell counts. Sequencing used immunoSEQ multiplex PCR; TCRdb keeps in-frame clones, though not all of them. V and J calls and clone size are copied from that table; D and trimming were computed from the DNA. The sample lists about 170,000 clones, more than 75% occurring once. Per germline, CDR1 SGHDT and CDR2 YYEEEE. V gave up 1 base and J gave up 3 bases; unmatched junction bases: 5. This CDR3 region has 15 residues. It was during active infection that Seattle patients were enrolled and then longitudinally followed. The data were taken from a study of blood T cell repertoires in COVID-19. Looking at the study overall: Researchers got acute and convalescent COVID-19 samples from the United States, Italy and Spain.

This chain joins TRBV5-6 and TRBJ2-7; TRBD2 matches 9 bases. This sequence was found in a young man with COVID-19, enrolled during active disease. The sequencing sample was made of peripheral blood. The CDR3 region is CASSLYSSGVYEQYF. CDR3 bases: TGTGCCAGCAGCTTGTACTCTAGCGGGGTCTACGAGCAGTACTTC.